A selection of T cell receptor beta chains follows, all from one sample in a study of shared clonotypes between healthy human individuals. Sequencing was performed with immunoSEQ multiplex PCR; in TCRdb, only in-frame clones are kept and a portion is missing. This table holds over 2 million clones, 85% to 95% found once. Material: naive CD4+ T cells sorted from blood. All receptors derive from a man between 18 and 29 years old in good health. The CDR3 runs from the conserved cysteine through the conserved F or W. The D gene is left open where the match is weak.

D	V	J	DNA	CDR3
TRBD1	TRBV5-4	TRBJ2-7	TGTGCCAGCAGGAAGGACAGGGGGACTCGCGAGCAGTACTTC	CASRKDRGTREQYF
TRBD1	TRBV2	TRBJ1-2	TGTGCCAGCAGTGAAACCAACAGGGGGTTCTATGGCTACACCTTC	CASSETNRGFYGYTF
NA	TRBV21-1	TRBJ1-1	TGTGCCAGCAGCATTCGCCCGAGGAACACTGAAGCTTTCTTT	CASSIRPRNTEAFF
TRBD2	TRBV5-4	TRBJ2-2	TGTGCCAGCAGTTGGGGACTAGCGGGGACCGGGGAGCTGTTTTTT	CASSWGLAGTGELFF
TRBD1	TRBV5-1	TRBJ2-5	TGCGCCAGCAGCTCGGACAGGGGGCGATTAGAGACCCAGTACTTC	CASSSDRGRLETQYF
TRBD2	TRBV30	TRBJ2-1	TGTGCCTGGAGTGTAAAGGGCGGGAGAGGTGAGCAGTTCTTC	CAWSVKGGRGEQFF
NA	TRBV28	TRBJ1-6	TGTGCCAGCACCTCGACAGATTCACCCCTCCACTTT	CASTSTDSPLHF
NA	TRBV2	TRBJ2-7	TGTGCCACCCGAAGGAGACTGAACTCCTACGAGCAGTACTTC	CATRRRLNSYEQYF
TRBD2	TRBV5-6	TRBJ2-5	TGTGCCAGCAGCTCGGGAGGGCTGGGGCGGGAGACCCAGTACTTC	CASSSGGLGRETQYF
TRBD2	TRBV5-1	TRBJ2-7	TGCGCCAGCAGCTTGGAGTCCAGCGGGGGCGTAAAATTCTCCGAGCAGTACTTC	CASSLESSGGVKFSEQYF
NA	TRBV10-2	TRBJ1-5	TGCGCCAGCAGTGAGTGGGGCAGTCAGCCCCAGCATTTT	CASSEWGSQPQHF
TRBD1	TRBV13	TRBJ2-7	TGTGCCAGCAGCCCCACGGACAGGGCGGTGGAGCAGTACTTC	CASSPTDRAVEQYF
TRBD1	TRBV5-3	TRBJ2-7	TGTGCCAGAAGCTTTAGAGGACAGGCCAGCTCCTACGAGCAGTACTTC	CARSFRGQASSYEQYF
TRBD1	TRBV4-1	TRBJ1-5	TGCGCCAGCAGCCCGTTCGGACAGGGAGGCAATCAGCCCCAGCATTTT	CASSPFGQGGNQPQHF
NA	TRBV5-1	TRBJ2-1	TGCGCCAGCAGAGAAGCTCATGAGCAGTTCTTC	CASREAHEQFF
NA	TRBV6-1	TRBJ1-1	TGTGCCAGCAGTTTCCTCGGGGGGGTGAACACTGAAGCTTTCTTT	CASSFLGGVNTEAFF